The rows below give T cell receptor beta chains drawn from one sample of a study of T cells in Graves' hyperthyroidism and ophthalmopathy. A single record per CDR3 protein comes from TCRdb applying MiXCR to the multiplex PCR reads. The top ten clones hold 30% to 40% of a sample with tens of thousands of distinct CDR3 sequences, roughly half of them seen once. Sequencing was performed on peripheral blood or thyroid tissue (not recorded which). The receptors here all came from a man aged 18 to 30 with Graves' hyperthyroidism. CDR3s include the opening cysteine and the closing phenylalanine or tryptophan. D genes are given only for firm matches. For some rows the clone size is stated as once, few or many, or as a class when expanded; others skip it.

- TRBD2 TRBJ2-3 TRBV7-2 TGTGCCAGCTCACCACTCCCTAGCGGGAGCACAGATACGCAGTATTTT CASSPLPSGSTDTQYF
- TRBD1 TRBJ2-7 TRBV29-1 TGCAGCGCATGGGGACAGGGCTCCTACGGGCAGTACTTC CSAWGQGSYGQYF
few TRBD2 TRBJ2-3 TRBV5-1 TGCGCCAGCTTAGCGGGAGGGCCTACAGATACGCAGTATTTT CASLAGGPTDTQYF
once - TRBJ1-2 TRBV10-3 TGTGCCATCAGTGAGTCGAACAGTCTTTTAAACTATGGCTACACCTTC CAISESNSLLNYGYTF
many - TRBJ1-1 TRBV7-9 TGTGCCAGCAGCCCAACCGCCGACCCGGGGGGAGCTTTCTTT CASSPTADPGGAFF
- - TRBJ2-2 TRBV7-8 TGTGCCAGCAGCCGAGACGGGAACACCGGGGAGCTGTTTTTT CASSRDGNTGELFF
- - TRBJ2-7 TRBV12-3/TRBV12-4 TGTGCCAGCAGTCAGGGGGGGGGCGAGCAGTACTTC CASSQGGGEQYF
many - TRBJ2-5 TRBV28 TGTGCCAGCACCAATCCCAGAGAACAAGAGACCCAGTACTTC CASTNPREQETQYF
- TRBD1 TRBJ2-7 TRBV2 TGTGCCAGCAAGACCTCCGGGACAGGCACCTACGAGCAGTACTTC CASKTSGTGTYEQYF
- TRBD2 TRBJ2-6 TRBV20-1 TGCAGTGCCACTAGCGGGAGTATCTCTGGGGCCAACGTCCTGACTTTC CSATSGSISGANVLTF
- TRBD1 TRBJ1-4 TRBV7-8 TGTGCCAGCAGCTACAGGGGGCGGGGTGAAAAACTGTTTTTT CASSYRGRGEKLFF
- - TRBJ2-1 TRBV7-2 TGTGCCAGCAGCCCCGGTAATGAGCAGTTCTTC CASSPGNEQFF
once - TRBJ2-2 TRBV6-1 TGTGCCAGCAGCCGCTCTATAGTCACCGGGGAGCTGTTTTTT CASSRSIVTGELFF
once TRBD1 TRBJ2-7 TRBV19 TGTGCCAGTATGGGGGGACCGGGACAGGCGAACACCGGGGAGCTGTACTTC CASMGGPGQANTGELYF
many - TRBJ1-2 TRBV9 TGTGCCAGCAGCGCAGGGGTATCGGGCGGCTACACCTTC CASSAGVSGGYTF
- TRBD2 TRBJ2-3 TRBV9 TGTGCCAGCAGCCCAGGGACTAGGGGGGAGGATACGCAGTATTTT CASSPGTRGEDTQYF
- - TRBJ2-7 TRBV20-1 TGCAGTGCTGCTAGGGACCTGGAGTACGAGCAGTACTTC CSAARDLEYEQYF
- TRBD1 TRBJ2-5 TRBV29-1 TGCAGCGTTGAGGCAGGGGGCAGGGAGACCCAGCACTTC CSVEAGGRETQHF
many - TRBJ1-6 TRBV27 TGTGCCAGCAGTTTCTCTAACGCAGGGCCTAATTCACCCCTCCACTTT CASSFSNAGPNSPLHF
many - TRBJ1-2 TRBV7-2 TGTGCCAGCAGCCCCGGGATTCCCTATGGCTACACCTTC CASSPGIPYGYTF
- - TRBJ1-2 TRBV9 TGTGCCAGCAGTCCCATGGTGGCCAATTATGGCTACACCTTC CASSPMVANYGYTF
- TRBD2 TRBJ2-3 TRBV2 TGTGCCAGCAGTTTAAATCCGCGGGGGGACCTCACAGATACGCAGTATTTT CASSLNPRGDLTDTQYF
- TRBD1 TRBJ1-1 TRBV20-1 TGCAGTGTCCGACAGGGGAGCACTGAAGCTTTCTTT CSVRQGSTEAFF
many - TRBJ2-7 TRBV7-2 TGTGCCAGCAGCTTAGTGGGAGGAGGCTCCTACGAGCAGTACTTC CASSLVGGGSYEQYF
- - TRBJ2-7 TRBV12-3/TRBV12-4 TGTGCCAGCAGTTTAGGGCTTAGCAGGCGATACTCCTACGAGCAGTACTTC CASSLGLSRRYSYEQYF
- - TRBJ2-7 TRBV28 TGTGCCAGCAGTTCAGCGTTAGGGGAAACCTACGAGCAGTACTTC CASSSALGETYEQYF
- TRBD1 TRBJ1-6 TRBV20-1 TGCAGTGCTTCGGGACAGGGGATTTCACCCCTCCACTTT CSASGQGISPLHF
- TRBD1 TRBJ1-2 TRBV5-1 TGCGCCAGCAGCCAGGAGGGACAGACCTATGGCTACACCTTC CASSQEGQTYGYTF
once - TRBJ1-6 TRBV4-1 TGCGCCAGCAGCCAACCAAATTCACCCCTCCACTTT CASSQPNSPLHF
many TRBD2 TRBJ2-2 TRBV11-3 TGTGCCAGCAGCATGACTAGCGGGGCGAACACCGGGGAGCTGTTTTTT CASSMTSGANTGELFF
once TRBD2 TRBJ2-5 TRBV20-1 TGCAGTGCTAGAGAGGCCCGACTAGCGGGAGGGCCTATGGAGACCCAGTACTTC CSAREARLAGGPMETQYF
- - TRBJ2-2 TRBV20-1 TGCAGTGCTGCGGACGGGGAGCTGTTTTTT CSAADGELFF
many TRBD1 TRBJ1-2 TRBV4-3 TGCGCCAGCAGCCAGGGAGGGGGCGGCTATGGCTACACCTTC CASSQGGGGYGYTF
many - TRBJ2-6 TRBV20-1 TGCAGTGCTAGAGATATCCGGTTTGACTCTGGGGCCAACGTCCTGACTTTC CSARDIRFDSGANVLTF
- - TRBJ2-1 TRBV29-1 TGCAGCGTTGACTCCGCCGGCCCAATCGAAAATCCGTTCTTC CSVDSAGPIENPFF
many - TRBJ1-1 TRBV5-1 TGCGCCAGCAGCTCCCGCGGGGTCCAAAACACTGAAGCTTTCTTT CASSSRGVQNTEAFF
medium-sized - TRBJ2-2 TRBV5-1 TGCGCCAGCAGCCCGGGAAGCACCTACACCGGGGAGCTGTTTTTT CASSPGSTYTGELFF
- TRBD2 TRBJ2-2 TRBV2 TGTGCCAGCGGACTAGCGCGGGCCGGGGAGCTGTTTTTT CASGLARAGELFF
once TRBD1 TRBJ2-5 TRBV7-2 TGTGCCAGCAGCTTAAAGGGGGCATCAGACTTC CASSLKGASDF
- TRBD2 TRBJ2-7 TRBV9 TGTGCCAGCAGCGGAACTAGCGGGGCCACCTACGAGCAGTACTTC CASSGTSGATYEQYF
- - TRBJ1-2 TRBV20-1 TGCAGTGCTAGAGACCCCTCATCTGGGATATATGGCGAATGGGGGGCTGGCTACACCTTC CSARDPSSGIYGEWGAGYTF
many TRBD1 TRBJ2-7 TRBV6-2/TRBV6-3 TGTGCCAGCACCTACTCGGGGACAGCGGCCTACGAGCAGTACTTC CASTYSGTAAYEQYF
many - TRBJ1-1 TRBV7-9 TGTGCCAGCAGCTTAGCCGGACAGAACACTGAAGCTTTCTTT CASSLAGQNTEAFF
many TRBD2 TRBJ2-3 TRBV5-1 TGCGCCAGCAGCAGGAGACTAGCGGGAGGCTACACAGATACGCAGTATTTT CASSRRLAGGYTDTQYF
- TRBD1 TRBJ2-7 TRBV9 TGTGCCAGCAGCTCCCCCGGGACAGCGTCCTACGAGCAGTACTTC CASSSPGTASYEQYF
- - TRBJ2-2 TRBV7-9 TGTGCCAGCAGCTTAGCGCTGATGAACACCGGGGAGCTGTTTTTT CASSLALMNTGELFF
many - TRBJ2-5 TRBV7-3 TGTGCCAGCAGCCGGTCCCCTACCGGACAAGAGACCCAGTACTTC CASSRSPTGQETQYF